This TCR beta chain was documented in a study of PD-L1 blockade in urothelial cancer. Looking at the study overall: Administration of atezolizumab to patients began at some point between 2013 and 2015, at 1,200 mg intravenously every 3 weeks. Specimens of blood held a median count of 141,255 T cells.

Note on this clone: Antigen specificity is unknown.

All patients handed over anywhere from 1 to 8 samples, pretreatment and on-treatment. With 6 bases clipped from V and 5 bases from J, the junction kept 3 bases outside the gene matches. Germline lookup yields CDR1 MNHNS and CDR2 SASEGT. CDR3 size: 12 residues. The table came from immunoSEQ multiplex PCR; TCRdb's copy has only in-frame clones and leaves some out. This table holds some 67,000 clones, 85% to 90% found once. Overall study findings and caveats: Patients who had durable benefit saw their tumor-associated blood clones expand more at 3 weeks.

The sample consisted of PBMCs, taken around atezolizumab (anti-PD-L1) treatment. The sequence came from a man in his sixties with urothelial cancer. V gene TRBV6-1 combines with J gene TRBJ1-2; 7 bases fit TRBD1. CDR3 bases: TGTGCCAGCAGGACAGGGACGTATGGCTACACCTTC. Translation: CASRTGTYGYTF.